A selection of T cell receptor beta chains follows, all from one sample in a study of early stage breast cancer tumors. Using immunoSEQ multiplex PCR, the repertoire was profiled, and TCRdb retains in-frame clones only, with some absent. The top ten hold more than 3% of the sample, which has around 78,000 clones, approximately 79% seen once. Source material: blood. The receptors shown here come from a person aged 55 to 75 with breast cancer. The CDR3 runs from the conserved cysteine through the conserved F or W. Each record gives: D gene, clone size, V gene, J gene, CDR3 DNA, CDR3 protein. The D gene is left open where the match is weak. Not every row has a clone size; where given, it reads once, few, many or a size class.

>NA|NA|TRBV29-1|TRBJ2-1
TGCAGCGTTGAAGGGGAAGGGTCCTACAATGAGCAGTTCTTC
CSVEGEGSYNEQFF
>TRBD1|NA|TRBV15|TRBJ2-2
TGTGCCACCAGCAGAGGGCCAACAGGGGCGAACACCGGGGAGCTGTTTTTT
CATSRGPTGANTGELFF
>NA|NA|TRBV14|TRBJ2-5
TGTGCCAGCAGCCAAGAATCGTCGTGGTACAGGCAAGAGACCCAGTACTTC
CASSQESSWYRQETQYF
>NA|NA|TRBV6-6|TRBJ1-2
TGTGCCAGCAGTTCCCCAGGGTTGAATGGCTACACCTTC
CASSSPGLNGYTF
>NA|NA|TRBV4-1|TRBJ2-5
TGCGCCAGCAGCCAAGTTGGGCCTACGGGGGAGACCCAGTACTTC
CASSQVGPTGETQYF
>NA|NA|TRBV6-5|TRBJ2-2
TGTGCCAGCAGCCTCGACTTCCGCGGGGAGCTGTTTTTT
CASSLDFRGELFF
>TRBD2|NA|TRBV5-1|TRBJ2-5
TGCGCCAGCAGCTTGGGAGCGGGGGGGCCGGGCCAAGAGACCCAGTACTTC
CASSLGAGGPGQETQYF
>TRBD1|once|TRBV28|TRBJ2-7
TGTGCCAGCAGTCTCCTTGGACAGGCCTCCTACGAGCAGTACTTC
CASSLLGQASYEQYF
>TRBD2|once|TRBV7-9|TRBJ2-7
TGTGCCAGCAGCCCTGGACTAGCGGGATCCGAGCAGTACTTC
CASSPGLAGSEQYF
>NA|few|TRBV9|TRBJ2-3
TGTGCCAGCAGCCTAGGGGCTAGCGAGCACACAGATACGCAGTATTTT
CASSLGASEHTDTQYF
>NA|few|TRBV5-5|TRBJ1-4
TGTGCCAGCAACTCCGGGACGGTGAATGAAAAACTGTTTTTT
CASNSGTVNEKLFF
>NA|NA|TRBV9|TRBJ2-1
TGTGCCAGCAGCGTAGAAGCAGGCGGCGTTTCTAGTCGAACCTACAATGAGCAGTTCTTC
CASSVEAGGVSSRTYNEQFF
>NA|few|TRBV2|TRBJ1-3
TGTGCCAGCAGTGAAAGGGACCCGGGAAAACATAGAGGAAACACCATATATTTT
CASSERDPGKHRGNTIYF
>TRBD1|NA|TRBV5-1|TRBJ2-5
TGCGCCAGCAATAATAACAGGGGTGGGCAAGAGACCCAGTACTTC
CASNNNRGGQETQYF
>NA|NA|TRBV28|TRBJ2-7
TGTGCCAGCAGTTTAGGAGGGGGGGAACACGAGCAGTACTTC
CASSLGGGEHEQYF
>NA|NA|TRBV5-1|TRBJ2-7
TGCGCCAGCAGCTTGGAACTGACCTACGAGCAGTACTTC
CASSLELTYEQYF
>NA|few|TRBV7-9|TRBJ2-7
TGTGCCAGCAGCTTAGCCTCGGGACGCCCATACGAGCAGTACTTC
CASSLASGRPYEQYF
>NA|NA|TRBV29-1|TRBJ1-1
TGCAGCGGGAGGGGAGGGATCGCTGAAGCTTTCTTT
CSGRGGIAEAFF
>NA|NA|TRBV19|TRBJ2-6
TGTGCCAGTAGTCCTCGAGAGGGACGGAACTCTGGGGCCAACGTCCTGACTTTC
CASSPREGRNSGANVLTF
>TRBD2|NA|TRBV27|TRBJ2-2
TGTGCCAGCAGCCTGTGGGGGGGGAGGACCGGGGAGCTGTTTTTT
CASSLWGGRTGELFF
>NA|once|TRBV19|TRBJ1-1
TGTGCCAGTACCTCCTGGGGGAACACTGAAGCTTTCTTT
CASTSWGNTEAFF
>TRBD2|NA|TRBV4-3|TRBJ2-1
TGCGCCAGCAGCCAAGATTCGGGGGAGGGCCTCGGTATTGAGCAGTTCTTC
CASSQDSGEGLGIEQFF
>NA|NA|TRBV19|TRBJ1-2
TGTGCCAGTAGTGACTATGGCTACACCTTC
CASSDYGYTF
>NA|NA|TRBV2|TRBJ2-7
TGTGCCAGCAGCGGAGCGGGCTACGAGCAGTACTTC
CASSGAGYEQYF
>NA|NA|TRBV29-1|TRBJ2-3
TGCAGCGCCAGATCAGACAGGCTCTCCCTGGGTACGCAGTATTTT
CSARSDRLSLGTQYF
>NA|NA|TRBV27|TRBJ2-5
TGTGCCAGCAGTGGGAGCCAGGAGGGGGAGACCCAGTACTTC
CASSGSQEGETQYF
>TRBD1|NA|TRBV28|TRBJ2-1
TGTGCCAGCAGTTTAAAAGTCGACAGGGGAGGTGAGCAGTTCTTC
CASSLKVDRGGEQFF
>NA|once|TRBV5-1|TRBJ2-5
TGCGCCAGCAGCCCCCGGGGGGACGCCAGGGGCGTGGGGGAGACCCAGTACTTC
CASSPRGDARGVGETQYF
>TRBD2|NA|TRBV4-2|TRBJ2-3
TGTGCCAGCAGCCAAGATACGTCGTTCACTAGCGGGGCCAATTTT
CASSQDTSFTSGANF
>NA|NA|TRBV28|TRBJ1-6
TGTGCCAGCAGTTTCGGAGGGGATAATTCACCCCTCCACTTT
CASSFGGDNSPLHF
>NA|NA|TRBV5-6|TRBJ2-7
TGTGCCAGCAGCCAAGGGCCAGGGGCCGAGCAGTACTTC
CASSQGPGAEQYF
>NA|NA|TRBV18|TRBJ2-3
TGTGCCAGCTCACTCGACAGGAGCACAGATACGCAGTATTTT
CASSLDRSTDTQYF
>NA|NA|TRBV7-2|TRBJ2-7
TGTGCCAGCAGCCGGGATGTTTCGGGTTACGAGCAGTACTTC
CASSRDVSGYEQYF
>TRBD2|NA|TRBV5-5|TRBJ2-1
TGTGCCAGCAGCTGGGGTAGCGGGAGACATGAGCAGTTCTTC
CASSWGSGRHEQFF
>NA|few|TRBV28|TRBJ1-2
TGTGCCATAGGACAGTCTAACTATGGCTACACCTTC
CAIGQSNYGYTF
>NA|NA|TRBV5-1|TRBJ1-6
TGCGCCAGCAGCTTCGAAAGCTCCTATAATTCACCCCTCCACTTT
CASSFESSYNSPLHF
>NA|NA|TRBV7-9|TRBJ1-5
TGTGCCAGCAGCTTAGAAGGATTCAATCAGCCCCAGCATTTT
CASSLEGFNQPQHF
>NA|NA|TRBV18|TRBJ2-7
TGTGCCAGCTCACCAAACCGGGGAGGCTACGAGCAGTACTTC
CASSPNRGGYEQYF
>NA|NA|TRBV5-1|TRBJ2-3
TGCGCCAGCAGCTTGGAGGCGGGACAGCGAAGGAATACGCAGTATTTT
CASSLEAGQRRNTQYF
>NA|NA|TRBV6-6|TRBJ2-2
TGTGCCAGCAGACAGGGAACCGGGGAGCTGTTTTTT
CASRQGTGELFF
>NA|NA|TRBV7-9|TRBJ1-1
TGTGCCAGCAGCTCCTTCGGGGGAGGGATGAACACTGAAGCTTTCTTT
CASSSFGGGMNTEAFF
>TRBD1|NA|TRBV5-4|TRBJ1-4
TGTGCCAGCAGGGGGGAAAGGGGGCTTAATGAAAAACTGTTTTTT
CASRGERGLNEKLFF
>NA|few|TRBV6-6|TRBJ1-2
TGTGCCAGCAGCCTAGACAGAAATGGCTACACCTTC
CASSLDRNGYTF
>NA|NA|TRBV28|TRBJ1-1
TGTGCCAGCAGTTTCTCTCGGGCTAGGAACACTGAAGCTTTCTTT
CASSFSRARNTEAFF
>NA|NA|TRBV28|TRBJ2-5
TGTGCCAGCAGCCCCCCGTACGAGGAGACCCAGTACTTC
CASSPPYEETQYF
>TRBD1|NA|TRBV5-4|TRBJ1-1
TGTGCCAGCAGCGGACGGGACAGCGACACTGAAGCTTTCTTT
CASSGRDSDTEAFF
>NA|few|TRBV7-6|TRBJ1-4
TGTGCCAGCAGCCCCGGGGAGTTAGGGGTGAGGAGTGAAAAACTGTTTTTT
CASSPGELGVRSEKLFF
>TRBD1|NA|TRBV5-6|TRBJ2-1
TGTGCCAGCAGCGGGACAGGGATCTACAATGAGCAGTTCTTC
CASSGTGIYNEQFF
>TRBD2|NA|TRBV4-3|TRBJ2-7
TGCGCCAGCAGCCAAGAACCAGGGAGGGCCTACGAGCAGTACTTC
CASSQEPGRAYEQYF
>NA|NA|TRBV30|TRBJ2-2
TGTGCCTGGAACGAAGGTCTGGGCACCGGGGAGCTGTTTTTT
CAWNEGLGTGELFF